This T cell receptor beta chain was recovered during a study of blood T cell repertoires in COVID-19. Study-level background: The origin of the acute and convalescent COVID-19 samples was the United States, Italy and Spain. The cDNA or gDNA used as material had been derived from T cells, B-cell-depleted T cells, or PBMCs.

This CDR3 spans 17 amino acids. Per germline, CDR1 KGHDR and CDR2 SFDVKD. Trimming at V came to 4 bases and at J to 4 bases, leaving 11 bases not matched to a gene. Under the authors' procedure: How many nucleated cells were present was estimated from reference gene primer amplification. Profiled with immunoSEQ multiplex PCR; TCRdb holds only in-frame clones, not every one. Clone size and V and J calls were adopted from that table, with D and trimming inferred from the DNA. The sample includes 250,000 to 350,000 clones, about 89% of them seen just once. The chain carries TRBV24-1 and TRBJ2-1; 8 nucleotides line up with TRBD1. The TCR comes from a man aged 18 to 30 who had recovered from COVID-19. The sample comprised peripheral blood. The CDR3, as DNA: TGTGCCACCAGTGAATCCGGGACAGGCCTCTCTTACAATGAGCAGTTCTTC. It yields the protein CATSESGTGLSYNEQFF.